This TCR beta chain was profiled in a study of blood T cell repertoires in COVID-19 (TCRdb year 2020). In terms of the full investigation: Samples covering the acute and convalescent phases of COVID-19 were provided by collaborators in the United States, Italy and Spain. Where HLA class I and class II types were available, the types were taken from metadata supplied by the sample provider, not from assay-based typing. Deeply sampled blood TCRbeta repertoires from subjects exposed to, actively infected with, or recovered from COVID-19 were included in the dataset. The prospective study material was composed of cDNA or gDNA derived from T cells, B-cell-depleted T cells, or PBMCs. Samples came from the ongoing ImmuneRACE study (first 160 participants) plus 1,254 subjects from 6 global collaborators. A de-identified subject ID, COVID-19 status, age in years and sex were almost always included in the sample metadata. A freely available public database, intended as a resource for researchers studying the immune response to SARS-CoV-2, is where the repertoires were released.

The collaborating institutions used their own protocols to collect whole blood in K2EDTA tubes. For TCRbeta analysis, collaborators shipped samples as frozen whole blood, isolated PBMCs, or DNA extracted from either of those sample types. TCRbeta CDR3 regions were amplified from genomic DNA using the immunoSEQ Assay, a bias-controlled multiplex PCR. From the authors' description of their analysis: The number of nucleated cells in each sample was estimated from the amplification of reference gene primers within the assay. To quantify the absolute abundance of each unique TCRbeta CDR3 rearrangement, sequence reads were collapsed and filtered. Productive Simpson clonality was computed per sample as the square root of Simpson's diversity index over productive rearrangements. TCRdb obtained this table from immuneACCESS and retained in-frame rearrangements with V and J assigned. These tables miss some clones; where compared with another copy, unresolved V genes account for less than half of the shortfall, and the remainder is unexplained. The V and J calls and the clone size are those of that table, but D and trimming were determined from the DNA. This sample gives 200,000 to 250,000 clones in total; more than 85% of them show up just once. 6% to 9% of the sample is in the top ten clones.

Broad study findings and their caveats: The amount of clinical and demographic metadata varied by source and participant and was provided uncurated.

Concerning this clone: This clone's antigen is unknown. It has no much larger one-base neighbor in the sample; base qualities were not kept.

Sequenced sample: peripheral blood. The sequence derives from a woman aged 70-85 years with active or convalescent COVID-19.

The DNA sequence reads TGTGCCAGCACTACCGGTCGAAGTAATGAAAAACTGTTTTTT. It translates as CASTTGRSNEKLFF. The chain is encoded by TRBV6-6 joined to TRBJ1-4, with the D segment identity uncertain. The trim is 7 bases for V and 4 bases for J, with a gap of 13 bases between the germline ends. From a lookup of the germline V gene (reference sequence), CDR1 and CDR2 are MNHNY and SVGAGI. Including cysteine and phenylalanine, the CDR3 has 14 amino acids. The DNA shown is the 42-base CDR3, in frame from base 1.